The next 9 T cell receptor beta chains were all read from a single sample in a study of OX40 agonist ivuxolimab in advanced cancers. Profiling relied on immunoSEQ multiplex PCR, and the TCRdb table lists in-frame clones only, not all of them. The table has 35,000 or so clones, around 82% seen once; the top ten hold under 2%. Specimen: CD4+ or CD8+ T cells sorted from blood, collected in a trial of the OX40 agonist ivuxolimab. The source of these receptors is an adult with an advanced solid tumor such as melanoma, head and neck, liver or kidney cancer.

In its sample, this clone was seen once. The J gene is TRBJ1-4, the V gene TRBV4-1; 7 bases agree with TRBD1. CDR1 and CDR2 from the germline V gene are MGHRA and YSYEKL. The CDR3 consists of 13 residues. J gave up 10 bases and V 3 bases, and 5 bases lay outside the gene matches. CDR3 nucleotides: TGCGCCAGCAGCCACGGACAGGTCGGAAAACTGTTTTTT. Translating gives CASSHGQVGKLFF.

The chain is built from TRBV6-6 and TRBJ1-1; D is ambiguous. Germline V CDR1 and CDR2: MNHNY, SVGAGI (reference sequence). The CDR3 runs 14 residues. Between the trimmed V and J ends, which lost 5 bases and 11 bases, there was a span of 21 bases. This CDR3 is CASSLAQERVHAFF. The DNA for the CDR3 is TGTGCCAGCAGTCTAGCCCAGGAAAGGGTGCACGCTTTCTTT.

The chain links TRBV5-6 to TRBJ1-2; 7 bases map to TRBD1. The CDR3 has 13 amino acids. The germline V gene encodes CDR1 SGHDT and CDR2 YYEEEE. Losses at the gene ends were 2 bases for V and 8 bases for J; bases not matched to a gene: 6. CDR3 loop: CASSLRGGGGYTF. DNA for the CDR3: TGTGCCAGCAGCTTAAGAGGGGGCGGAGGCTACACCTTC.

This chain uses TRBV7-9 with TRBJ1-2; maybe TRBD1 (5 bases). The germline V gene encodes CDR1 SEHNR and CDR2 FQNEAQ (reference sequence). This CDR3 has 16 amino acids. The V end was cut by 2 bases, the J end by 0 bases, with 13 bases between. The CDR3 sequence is CASSLSFTRANYGYTF. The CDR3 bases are TGTGCCAGCAGCTTATCTTTCACCAGGGCTAACTATGGCTACACCTTC.

Here the CDR3 DNA reads TGTGCCAGCAGCTCCCGACCCACTAGCACAGATACGCAGTATTTT. It codes for CASSSRPTSTDTQYF. The rearrangement joins TRBV7-9 to TRBJ2-3; D unresolved. V lost 4 bases, J lost 0 bases, and 11 bases lay in between. The CDR3 extends over 15 amino acids. Germline-derived CDR1 and CDR2 are SEHNR and FQNEAQ (reference sequence). Full variable domain (missing parts from reference TRBV7-9 and TRBJ2-3): DTGVSQNPRHKITKRGQNVTFRCDPISEHNRLYWYRQTLGQGPEFLTYFQNEAQLEKSRLLSDRFSAERPKGSFSTLEIQRTEQGDSAMYLCASSSRPTSTDTQYFGPGTRLTVL.

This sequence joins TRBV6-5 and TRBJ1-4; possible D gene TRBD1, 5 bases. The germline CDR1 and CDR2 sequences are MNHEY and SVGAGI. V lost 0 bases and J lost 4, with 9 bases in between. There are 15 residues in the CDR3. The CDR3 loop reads CASSYSGRLNEKLFF. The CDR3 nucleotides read TGTGCCAGCAGTTACTCGGGACGGCTTAATGAAAAACTGTTTTTT.

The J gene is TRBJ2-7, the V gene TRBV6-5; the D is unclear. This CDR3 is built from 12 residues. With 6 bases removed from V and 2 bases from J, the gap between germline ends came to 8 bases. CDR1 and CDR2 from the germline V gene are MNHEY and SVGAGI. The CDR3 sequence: CASRGGTYEQYF. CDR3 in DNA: TGTGCCAGCAGGGGCGGAACCTACGAGCAGTACTTC.

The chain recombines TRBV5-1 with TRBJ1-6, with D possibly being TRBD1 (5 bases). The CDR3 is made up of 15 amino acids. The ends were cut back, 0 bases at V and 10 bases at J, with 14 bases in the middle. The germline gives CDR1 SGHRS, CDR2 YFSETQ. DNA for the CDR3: TGCGCCAGCAGCTTGGGACAGACCGGTGGGTCACCCCTCCACTTT. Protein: CASSLGQTGGSPLHF.

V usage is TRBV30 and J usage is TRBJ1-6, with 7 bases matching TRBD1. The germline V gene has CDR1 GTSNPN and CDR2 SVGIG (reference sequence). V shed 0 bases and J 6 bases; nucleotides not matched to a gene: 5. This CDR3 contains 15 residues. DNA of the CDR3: TGTGCCTGGAGTGTCCTAACAGGGGCTAATTCACCCCTCCACTTT. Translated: CAWSVLTGANSPLHF.